This T cell receptor beta chain was retrieved from a study of T cell changes during pregnancy in multiple sclerosis. CDR3 length: 16 residues. Germline V gene sequence: CDR1 MNHEY, CDR2 SMNVEV (reference sequence). The J segment lost 2 bases and the V segment lost 2 bases, leaving 8 bases of the junction unmatched. Data came from immunoSEQ multiplex PCR; TCRdb stores just in-frame clones and leaves some out. This sample has 52,000 or so clones, with about 90% found just once. The material sequenced was CD4+ T cells from peripheral blood mononuclear cells, taken in the first trimester of pregnancy. The source is a female donor with multiple sclerosis, enrolled in a pregnancy study. This chain links TRBV27 with TRBJ2-7; TRBD1 aligns across 8 bases. The CDR3 nucleotides are TGTGCCAGCAGTTTAAATAGGGACAGGACCACCTACGAGCAGTACTTC. Amino acids: CASSLNRDRTTYEQYF.